These T cell receptor beta chains were read from a single sample in a study of shared clonotypes between healthy human individuals. The table came from immunoSEQ multiplex PCR; TCRdb's copy has only in-frame clones and leaves some out. The sample carries hundreds of thousands of clones, roughly 72% recorded once. The sequenced sample was memory CD4+ T cells sorted from blood. The receptors shown here come from a woman aged 25-40 years in good health. Both conserved end residues are trimmed from each CDR3. A row's size may be missing; if present it is once, few, many or a size class.

CDR3aa: ASSLEGESYEQY; j_gene: TRBJ2-7; v_gene: TRBV13; abundance: .
CDR3aa: ASSPGGGDRRNTEAF; j_gene: TRBJ1-1; v_gene: TRBV7-2; abundance: few
CDR3aa: ASSLRNSGANVLT; j_gene: TRBJ2-6; v_gene: TRBV28; abundance: .
CDR3aa: SARTYNEQF; j_gene: TRBJ2-1; v_gene: TRBV20-1; abundance: .
CDR3aa: ASSQERGSGRETQY; j_gene: TRBJ2-5; v_gene: TRBV4-2; abundance: few
CDR3aa: ASSPGTVYNEQF; j_gene: TRBJ2-1; v_gene: TRBV9; abundance: .
CDR3aa: ASSEPGVATGELF; j_gene: TRBJ2-2; v_gene: TRBV2; abundance: few
CDR3aa: ASSEPLAGGRVTGELF; j_gene: TRBJ2-2; v_gene: TRBV6-1; abundance: .
CDR3aa: AALGQGTYEQY; j_gene: TRBJ2-7; v_gene: TRBV28; abundance: .
CDR3aa: ASRRGRSLSYEQY; j_gene: TRBJ2-7; v_gene: TRBV19; abundance: .
CDR3aa: ASSEGRGQGLNEQY; j_gene: TRBJ2-7; v_gene: TRBV25-1; abundance: .
CDR3aa: ASIPGWNTGELF; j_gene: TRBJ2-2; v_gene: TRBV19; abundance: .
CDR3aa: ASSPPGGRNEQF; j_gene: TRBJ2-1; v_gene: TRBV18; abundance: .
CDR3aa: ASSLGTAITATNEKLF; j_gene: TRBJ1-4; v_gene: TRBV11-3; abundance: .
CDR3aa: ASSLKAAPAPSEQY; j_gene: TRBJ2-7; v_gene: TRBV27; abundance: .
CDR3aa: ASRDSTDTQY; j_gene: TRBJ2-3; v_gene: TRBV28; abundance: once
CDR3aa: ASSTTPVREGQF; j_gene: TRBJ2-1; v_gene: TRBV19; abundance: few
CDR3aa: ASSLQIWPYEQY; j_gene: TRBJ2-7; v_gene: TRBV5-6; abundance: .
CDR3aa: ASSLLAGGLVGANVLT; j_gene: TRBJ2-6; v_gene: TRBV27; abundance: .
CDR3aa: ASSLMGQGRETQY; j_gene: TRBJ2-5; v_gene: TRBV5-6; abundance: .
CDR3aa: ASSLAGADNEQF; j_gene: TRBJ2-1; v_gene: TRBV7-7; abundance: .
CDR3aa: ASSRGSWPQH; j_gene: TRBJ1-5; v_gene: TRBV19; abundance: once
CDR3aa: ASSFLGGSSYEQY; j_gene: TRBJ2-7; v_gene: TRBV5-1; abundance: .
CDR3aa: ASTGHSGAGELF; j_gene: TRBJ2-2; v_gene: TRBV6-1; abundance: .
CDR3aa: ASSPSGHNEQF; j_gene: TRBJ2-1; v_gene: TRBV7-7; abundance: .
CDR3aa: ASSFEGNQETQY; j_gene: TRBJ2-5; v_gene: TRBV28; abundance: .
CDR3aa: ASSSMGGQQETQY; j_gene: TRBJ2-5; v_gene: TRBV28; abundance: .
CDR3aa: ASSFRLAGQDTQY; j_gene: TRBJ2-3; v_gene: TRBV28; abundance: .
CDR3aa: ASGGEVSYNEQF; j_gene: TRBJ2-1; v_gene: TRBV2; abundance: few
CDR3aa: ASRGEETQY; j_gene: TRBJ2-5; v_gene: TRBV5-1; abundance: .
CDR3aa: ASSLQGAEYEQY; j_gene: TRBJ2-7; v_gene: TRBV5-5; abundance: .